This T cell receptor (beta chain) was sequenced in a study of HIV-infected patients and healthy controls. Points from the study as a whole: Healthy control repertoires had roughly threefold more distinct CDR3s than untreated HIV+ repertoires, and higher Shannon diversity.

About 450 ng RNA was reverse transcribed with alpha and beta constant-region primers. Separate chain-specific third strand synthesis with multiplexing indices produced the alpha and beta libraries. Two random hexamers, added before amplification and joined, formed each molecule's 12-nucleotide barcode. Via MiXCR, TCRdb re-called the 5' RACE reads, giving one row per CDR3 protein. The table lists just over 15,000 distinct CDR3 sequences, around 6.7% of them singletons. V lost 0 bases and J lost 11, with 10 bases in between. CDR3 length: 11 amino acids. CDR1 and CDR2 (germline): GTSNPN, SVGIG (reference sequence). The table lists this clonotype with many counts. Its antigen is currently unknown. Whole blood was used without fractionation, so all unsorted peripheral T cells were included. RNA came from 2 to 2.5 ml of peripheral blood.

The V gene is TRBV30, the J gene TRBJ1-1; D not resolved. The receptor was isolated from an adult in good health. The source material was blood. The CDR3 sequence: CAWSVLGKAFF. The CDR3 nucleotides read TGTGCCTGGAGTGTACTTGGAAAGGCTTTCTTT.